Given below is one TCR beta chain in context. The antigen is unknown. The source of the sample is a study of blood T cells in healthy people across ages. Turning to the study itself: About one barcoded beta molecule per two T cells was captured by template switching. Study-wide results and limits: It was held that diversity estimates obtained from one million T cells represented underestimates. Among T cells, TCR beta diversity per million cells dropped roughly linearly as age rose.

Primed by a sample-barcoded 5' primer and a J-beta primer mix, a second PCR proceeded for 7 to 11 cycles. TCRdb reprocessed the 5' RACE reads via MiXCR and lists one record per CDR3 protein. The data hold 550,000 to 700,000 distinct CDR3 sequences, with 27% observed a single time. The CDR3 has 15 residues. V gave up 6 bases and J gave up 5 bases, with 18 bases separating them. Germline V CDR1 and CDR2: SGHRS, YFSETQ. The receptor was derived from a woman aged 70 to 79 in good health. The chain combines TRBV5-1 with TRBJ1-5; TRBD1 is a possible D gene (5 bases). Sequencing was done on a sample of blood. Here the CDR3 reads CASKGREQLDQPQHF. Here the CDR3 DNA reads TGCGCCAGCAAAGGCAGGGAACAACTAGATCAGCCCCAGCATTTT.